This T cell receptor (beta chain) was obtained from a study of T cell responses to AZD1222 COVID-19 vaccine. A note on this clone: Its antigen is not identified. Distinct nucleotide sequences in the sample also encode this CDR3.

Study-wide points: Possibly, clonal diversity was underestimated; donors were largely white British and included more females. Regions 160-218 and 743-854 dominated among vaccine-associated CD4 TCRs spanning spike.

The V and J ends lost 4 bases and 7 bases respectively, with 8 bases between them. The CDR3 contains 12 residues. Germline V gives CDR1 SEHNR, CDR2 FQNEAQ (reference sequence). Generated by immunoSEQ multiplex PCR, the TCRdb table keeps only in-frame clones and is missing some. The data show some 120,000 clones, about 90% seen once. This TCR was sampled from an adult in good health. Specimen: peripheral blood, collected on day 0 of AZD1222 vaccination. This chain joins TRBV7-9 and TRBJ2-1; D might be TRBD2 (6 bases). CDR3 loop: CASSSRGNEQFF. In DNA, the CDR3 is TGTGCCAGCAGCTCCCGGGGGAATGAGCAGTTCTTC.